This T cell receptor (beta chain) was recorded in a study of beta chain features in type 1 diabetes. Isolated RNA was reverse transcribed in full, so expressed TCRB transcripts were sequenced. The repertoire was sequenced with immunoSEQ multiplex PCR; TCRdb's copy has only in-frame clones and lacks some. There are more than 150,000 clones in the sample; around 10% occur only once, and roughly 1.9% lies in the top ten. Worth noting for this clone: Its specificity is not known.

Study-wide points: Patients with type 1 diabetes carried fewer insertions and had more deletions at their VDJ junctions.

Germline V gives CDR1 SGHTA, CDR2 FQGNSA. This CDR3 region has 15 residues. The J segment lost 10 bases and the V segment lost 1 base, leaving 7 bases of the junction unmatched. The source is a man aged 18 to 35 in good health. The sequencing input was central memory CD4+ T cells from blood. The J gene is TRBJ1-6, the V gene TRBV7-2, with TRBD1 identical over 7 bases. The CDR3 region has the DNA TGTGCCAGCAGCTTAGGTTCACAGGGGAACTCACCCCTCCACTTT. Residues: CASSLGSQGNSPLHF.